Each of the 27 T cell receptor beta chains below was sequenced from the same sample in a study of blood T cell repertoires in COVID-19. The method was immunoSEQ multiplex PCR; TCRdb's version includes in-frame clones alone and lacks a portion of them. The sample has some 72,000 clones, 85% to 90% seen once. The sample was peripheral blood. These receptors were collected from a man in his fifties or sixties with active COVID-19.

The sample holds a few counts of this clone. The chain employs TRBV5-4 and TRBJ1-1; 7 positions match TRBD1. This CDR3 spans 16 amino acids. V lost 6 bases to trimming and J lost 1 base; unmatched junction nucleotides: 12. Looked up from germline, CDR1 is SGHNT and CDR2 is YYREEE (reference sequence). The CDR3 DNA follows: TGTGCCAGCAATCTAGACAGGGCGGGTGGGAACACTGAAGCTTTCTTT. It yields the protein CASNLDRAGGNTEAFF.

The chain joins TRBV4-1 to TRBJ2-5; perhaps TRBD1 as D (6 bases). V lost 4 bases to trimming and J lost 2 bases, with 14 bases between them. The germline V gene encodes CDR1 MGHRA and CDR2 YSYEKL. The CDR3 length is 15 residues. The DNA of the CDR3 is TGCGCCAGCAGCCCGGGGCCAGGGGCTCAAGAGACCCAGTACTTC. It translates to CASSPGPGAQETQYF.

CDR3 DNA sequence: TGTGCCAGCAGTTTCGGGTATAGCAATCAGCCCCAGCATTTT. Encoded protein: CASSFGYSNQPQHF. The chain combines TRBV28 with TRBJ1-5; unclear D gene. CDR1 MDHEN and CDR2 SYDVKM come from the germline V gene. The CDR3 spans 14 residues. Between the trimmed V and J ends, which lost 3 bases and 0 bases, there was a span of 6 bases.

This clone was picked up many times. J is TRBJ1-2 and V is TRBV19; no definite D call. Germline CDR1 and CDR2: LNHDA and SQIVND (reference sequence). CDR3 length: 12 amino acids. V lost 2 bases to trimming and J lost 6 bases, with 7 bases between them. CDR3 loop: CASSIRDNGYTF. The CDR3, as DNA: TGTGCCAGTAGTATAAGAGACAATGGCTACACCTTC. The variable domain in full, completed from reference TRBV19 and TRBJ1-2, reads DGGITQSPKYLFRKEGQNVTLSCEQNLNHDAMYWYRQDPGQGLRLIYYSQIVNDFQKGDIAEGYSVSREKKESFPLTVTSAQKNPTAFYLCASSIRDNGYTFGSGTRLTVV.

The chain recombines TRBV19 with TRBJ1-5; 7 bases are shared with TRBD1. The CDR3 extends over 15 amino acids. Trimming took 6 bases from V and 0 from J; bases not matched to a gene: 5. The germline V gene has CDR1 LNHDA and CDR2 SQIVND (reference sequence). The CDR3 region is CASRKQGTSNQPQHF. CDR3 nucleotides: TGTGCCAGTAGAAAACAGGGGACTAGCAATCAGCCCCAGCATTTT. Filled out from reference TRBV19 and TRBJ1-5, the complete variable domain reads DGGITQSPKYLFRKEGQNVTLSCEQNLNHDAMYWYRQDPGQGLRLIYYSQIVNDFQKGDIAEGYSVSREKKESFPLTVTSAQKNPTAFYLCASRKQGTSNQPQHFGDGTRLSIL.

This clone appeared a few times. The chain is built from TRBV6-6 and TRBJ2-3; weak D call: TRBD2 (6 bases). In germline, CDR1 is MNHNY, CDR2 SVGAGI (reference sequence). This CDR3 comprises 16 residues. V lost 5 bases and J 3 bases, leaving 18 bases between the germline ends. The CDR3 DNA is TGTGCCAGCAGTCCCGCCGGGCGGGGCGGTACAGATACGCAGTATTTT. It translates to CASSPAGRGGTDTQYF.

The CDR3 loop is CASSTSTGGYGYTF. The CDR3 DNA reads TGTGCCAGCTCAACGTCGACAGGTGGTTATGGCTACACCTTC. This chain uses TRBV18 with TRBJ1-2; maybe TRBD1 (6 bases). Trimming took off 5 bases at V and 5 bases at J, with 15 bases between the two ends. The CDR3 extends over 14 amino acids. Germline lookup yields CDR1 KGHSH and CDR2 LQKENI.

The V call is TRBV6-5, the J call TRBJ2-2; 10 bases agree with TRBD1. V shed 7 bases and J 4 bases; nucleotides not matched to a gene: 6. The V gene's germline CDR1 is MNHEY and CDR2 SVGAGI. The CDR3 loop spans 15 amino acids. This CDR3 reads CASIPGTGVTGELFF. In nucleotides, the CDR3 is TGTGCCAGCATACCCGGGACAGGGGTCACCGGGGAGCTGTTTTTT.

The chain is built from TRBV4-2 and TRBJ2-7; 11 nucleotides align to TRBD2. CDR3 length: 15 residues. V was pared by 4 bases and J by 1 base, with 3 bases of the junction left unmatched. Germline loops: CDR1 LGHNA, CDR2 YNFKEQ. The CDR3 nucleotides are TGTGCCAGCAGCCTCGGGACTAGCGGATCCTACGAGCAGTACTTC. Its translation: CASSLGTSGSYEQYF.

This clone was observed a single time. The chain couples TRBV28 to TRBJ2-1, with 7 bases matching TRBD2. The germline CDR1 and CDR2 sequences are MDHEN and SYDVKM. This CDR3 region has 17 residues. V shed 7 bases and J 0 bases; nucleotides not matched to a gene: 12. The CDR3 nucleotides read TGTGCCAGCACCCCCCCCGGGGGAGGGCCCTCCTACAATGAGCAGTTCTTC. Translation gives CASTPPGGGPSYNEQFF. The whole variable domain, filled in from reference TRBV28 and TRBJ2-1, reads DVKVTQSSRYLVKRTGEKVFLECVQDMDHENMFWYRQDPGLGLRLIYFSYDVKMKEKGDIPEGYSVSREKKERFSLILESASTNQTSMYLCASTPPGGGPSYNEQFFGPGTRLTVL.

This clone was seen a handful of times. The rearrangement joins TRBV7-9 to TRBJ2-5; the D gene is possibly TRBD2 (5 bases). Trimming took off 5 bases at V and 3 bases at J, with 13 bases between the two ends. The CDR3 extends over 14 amino acids. Germline CDR1 and CDR2: SEHNR and FQNEAQ (reference sequence). CDR3 amino acids: CASSPGSREETQYF. The DNA of the CDR3 is TGTGCCAGCAGCCCGGGGTCGAGGGAAGAGACCCAGTACTTC.

This clone was observed a handful of times. The rearrangement uses TRBV10-3 and TRBJ1-5; D gene uncertain. Germline V gene lookup returns CDR1 ENHRY and CDR2 SYGVKD. Trimming pared 3 bases from V and 4 bases from J, leaving 13 bases between. The CDR3 has 15 residues. As DNA, the CDR3 is TGTGCCATCAGTGACCCTTGGGGAGGGAATCAGCCCCAGCATTTT. As protein: CAISDPWGGNQPQHF.

The V call is TRBV25-1, the J call TRBJ1-6; D is ambiguous. The V end was cut by 4 bases, the J end by 10 bases, with 11 bases between. CDR3 length: 13 amino acids. Germline CDR1 reads MGHDK; CDR2 reads SYGVNS. DNA of the CDR3: TGTGCCAGCAGTGGGGAGGCCGGCTCACCCCTCCACTTT. Translation: CASSGEAGSPLHF.

This clone was observed a single time. The rearrangement links TRBV19 to TRBJ1-4; D is unclear. The CDR3 sequence is 13 residues long. The V end lost 5 bases, the J end lost 0 bases, and 4 bases lay between the germline ends. Looked up from germline, CDR1 is LNHDA and CDR2 is SQIVND (reference sequence). The CDR3 loop reads CASSPATNEKLFF. DNA of the CDR3: TGTGCCAGTAGTCCAGCAACTAATGAAAAACTGTTTTTT.

This clone was picked up one time. V gene TRBV7-6 combines with J gene TRBJ2-1; 11 bases line up with TRBD2. Germline assignment: CDR1 SGHVS and CDR2 FNYEAQ. CDR3 length equals 15 residues. With V trimmed by 3 bases and J by 2 bases, 0 bases remained unmatched. CDR3: CASSLTSGAYNEQFF. The CDR3 region has the DNA TGTGCCAGCAGCTTGACTAGCGGGGCCTACAATGAGCAGTTCTTC.

This chain joins TRBV6-6 and TRBJ2-2; D perhaps matches TRBD2 (6 bases). The CDR3 runs to 16 residues. Deletions cut 3 bases from V and 1 base from J, with 12 bases between. Germline V gene data show CDR1 as MNHNY and CDR2 as SVGAGI (reference sequence). The CDR3 bases are TGTGCCAGCAGTTATGGGGGACTTATGAACACCGGGGAGCTGTTTTTT. It specifies CASSYGGLMNTGELFF.

This chain connects TRBV3-1 (or the pseudogene TRBV3-2) to TRBJ1-2; 10 positions match TRBD1. This CDR3 is 15 amino acids long. Germline trimming cut 2 bases from V and 3 bases from J; bases unmatched to any gene: 3. CDR1 and CDR2 from the germline V gene are LGHDT and YNNKEL (reference sequence). In DNA form, the CDR3 reads TGTGCCAGCAGCCAAATGGGGACAGGGGACTATGGCTACACCTTC. As protein: CASSQMGTGDYGYTF.

The chain uses TRBV28 and TRBJ1-5; a possible D gene is TRBD1 (5 bases). The CDR3 is 14 residues long. The germline V gene has CDR1 MDHEN and CDR2 SYDVKM. Trimming removed 3 bases at V and 4 bases at J, with 10 bases between. The CDR3 DNA follows: TGTGCCAGCAGTTTTAGGGGCTCAAATCAGCCCCAGCATTTT. Translated: CASSFRGSNQPQHF.

This clone was observed a few times. The gene calls are TRBV7-2 and TRBJ1-3; D not resolved. CDR3 length: 14 amino acids. Trimming stripped 5 bases from V and 0 bases from J, with 8 bases between. CDR1 is SGHTA and CDR2 is FQGNSA in the germline V gene. This chain's CDR3 is CASSQDGSGNTIYF. CDR3 coding DNA: TGTGCCAGCAGCCAGGATGGCTCTGGAAACACCATATATTTT.

The J gene is TRBJ2-7, the V gene TRBV5-1; 11 positions match TRBD2. This CDR3 is built from 17 residues. Germline V gene sequence: CDR1 SGHRS, CDR2 YFSETQ. With V trimmed by 4 bases and J by 7 bases, 16 bases remained unmatched. For the CDR3, the DNA is TGCGCCAGCAGCCTCCTTCTAGCGGGAGGCCAATCGGGGGAGCAGTACTTC. This encodes CASSLLLAGGQSGEQYF.

This clone occurred a few times. The CDR3 DNA sequence: TGTGCCAGTAGTCTCTACGACCAGGCTGGAAACACCATATATTTT. Its translation is CASSLYDQAGNTIYF. J is TRBJ1-3 and V is TRBV19, with D unresolved. V was shortened by 5 bases and J by 2 bases, with 13 bases between the two germline ends. Germline V gene lookup returns CDR1 LNHDA and CDR2 SQIVND (reference sequence). The CDR3 runs to 15 residues.

Details on this clone: This specimen includes other DNA sequences encoding the same CDR3. This chain joins TRBV24-1 and TRBJ2-3; tentative D call: TRBD2 (5 bases). Germline assignment: CDR1 KGHDR and CDR2 SFDVKD. Trimming took 3 bases from V and 3 from J, leaving 12 bases between them. CDR3 length: 15 residues. The CDR3 loop is CATSDPAGGTDTQYF. DNA for the CDR3: TGTGCCACCAGTGATCCCGCAGGAGGTACAGATACGCAGTATTTT.

The chain carries TRBV11-2 and TRBJ2-1; TRBD2 matches 8 bases. The CDR3 length is 16 residues. From germline, CDR1 is SGHAT and CDR2 FQNNGV. The trim removed 3 bases at V and 8 bases at J, leaving 12 bases unmatched. This CDR3 is CASSLLLSGSFDEQFF. The CDR3, as DNA: TGTGCCAGCAGCTTGCTTCTCAGCGGGAGTTTCGATGAGCAGTTCTTC. Using reference TRBV11-2 and TRBJ2-1 for the parts outside the CDR3, the full variable domain is EAGVAQSPRYKIIEKRQSVAFWCNPISGHATLYWYQQILGQGPKLLIQFQNNGVVDDSQLPKDRFSAERLKGVDSTLKIQPAKLEDSAVYLCASSLLLSGSFDEQFFGPGTRLTVL.

This chain connects TRBV7-2 to TRBJ1-4, with 12 nucleotides matching TRBD1. The CDR3 has 16 residues. The germline CDR1 and CDR2 sequences are SGHTA and FQGNSA. V was pared by 4 bases and J by 4 bases, with 4 bases of the junction left unmatched. CDR3 DNA: TGTGCCAGCAGCTCGGGACAGGGGGCGGGTAATGAAAAACTGTTTTTT. Amino acids: CASSSGQGAGNEKLFF.

This chain connects TRBV4-2 to TRBJ1-5; perhaps TRBD1 as D (5 bases). Germline CDR1 reads LGHNA; CDR2 reads YNFKEQ. Between the trimmed V and J ends, which lost 3 bases and 4 bases, there was a span of 7 bases. The CDR3 consists of 13 residues. The DNA for the CDR3 is TGTGCCAGCAGCCAGTCAGGGAATCAGCCCCAGCATTTT. It yields the protein CASSQSGNQPQHF.

This clone has a single count. Here the CDR3 DNA reads TGTGCCATACGACAGGCTGAGGAGACCCAGTACTTC. It specifies CAIRQAEETQYF. This rearrangement joins TRBV10-3 to TRBJ2-5; a weak D match, TRBD1 (6 bases). The CDR3 totals 12 residues. The germline V gene has CDR1 ENHRY and CDR2 SYGVKD. V was clipped by 9 bases and J by 5 bases, with 13 bases between them.

This chain joins TRBV19 and TRBJ1-1, with a weak D call TRBD1 (5 bases). The CDR3 loop spans 15 amino acids. The germline gives CDR1 LNHDA, CDR2 SQIVND (reference sequence). Trimming removed 4 bases at V and 0 bases at J, with 12 bases between. CDR3 sequence reads: CASSRETVMNTEAFF. DNA of the CDR3: TGTGCCAGTAGTAGAGAGACAGTTATGAACACTGAAGCTTTCTTT.